This T cell receptor beta chain is from a study of blood T cell repertoires in COVID-19. Data came from immunoSEQ multiplex PCR; TCRdb stores just in-frame clones and leaves some out. The table shows under 150,000 clones, with 88% occurring only once. V lost 3 bases and J lost 4; bases outside the gene matches: 9. The CDR3 totals 17 residues. CDR1 and CDR2 (germline): LNHNV, YYDKDF (reference sequence). The clonotype originates from a human donor in a cohort sampled during active COVID-19. Source material: peripheral blood. The chain employs TRBV15 and TRBJ2-3; 11 bases are shared with TRBD1. CDR3 sequence: CATSRTGQGERADTQYF. CDR3 nucleotide sequence: TGTGCCACCAGCAGGACGGGACAGGGGGAAAGGGCAGATACGCAGTATTTT.